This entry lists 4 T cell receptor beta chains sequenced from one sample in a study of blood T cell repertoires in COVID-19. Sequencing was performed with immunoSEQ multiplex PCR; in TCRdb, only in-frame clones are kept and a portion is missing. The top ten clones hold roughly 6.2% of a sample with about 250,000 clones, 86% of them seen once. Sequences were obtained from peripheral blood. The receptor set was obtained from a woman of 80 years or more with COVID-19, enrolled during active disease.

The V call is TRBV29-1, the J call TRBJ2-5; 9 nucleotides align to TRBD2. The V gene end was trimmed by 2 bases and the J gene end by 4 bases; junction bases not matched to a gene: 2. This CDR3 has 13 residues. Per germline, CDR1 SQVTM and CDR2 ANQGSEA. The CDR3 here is CSVEKLAGETQYF. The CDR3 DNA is TGCAGCGTTGAAAAACTAGCGGGAGAGACCCAGTACTTC.

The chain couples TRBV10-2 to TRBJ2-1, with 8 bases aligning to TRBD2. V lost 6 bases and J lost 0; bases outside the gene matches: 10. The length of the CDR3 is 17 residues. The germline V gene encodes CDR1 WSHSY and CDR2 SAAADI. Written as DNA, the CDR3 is TGCGCCAGCAGGGGGGGAGAAGCGGGGGCCTCCTACAATGAGCAGTTCTTC. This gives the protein CASRGGEAGASYNEQFF.

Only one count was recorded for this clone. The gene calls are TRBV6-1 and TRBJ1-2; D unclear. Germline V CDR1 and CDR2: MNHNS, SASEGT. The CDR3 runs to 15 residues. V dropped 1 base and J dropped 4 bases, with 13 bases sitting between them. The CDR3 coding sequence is TGTGCCAGCAGTGAAGGGGCAGGTCAATTCTATGGCTACACCTTC. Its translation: CASSEGAGQFYGYTF.

DNA of the CDR3: TGTGCCAGCAGCCACCTTGAGATGGGCTACACCTTC. It encodes CASSHLEMGYTF. The V gene is TRBV3-1 (or the pseudogene TRBV3-2), the J gene TRBJ1-2; D unclear. There are 12 residues in the CDR3. With 3 bases removed from V and 8 bases from J, the gap between germline ends came to 10 bases. From germline, CDR1 is LGHDT and CDR2 YNNKEL (reference sequence).